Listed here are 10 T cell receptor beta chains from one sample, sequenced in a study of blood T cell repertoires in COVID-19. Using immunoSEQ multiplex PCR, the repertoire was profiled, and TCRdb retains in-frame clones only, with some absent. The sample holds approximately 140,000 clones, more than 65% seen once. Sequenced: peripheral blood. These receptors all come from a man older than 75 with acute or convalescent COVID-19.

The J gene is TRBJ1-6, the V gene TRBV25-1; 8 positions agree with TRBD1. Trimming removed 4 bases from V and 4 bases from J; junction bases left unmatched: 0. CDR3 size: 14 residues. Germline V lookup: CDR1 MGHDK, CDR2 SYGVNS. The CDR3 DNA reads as TGTGCCAGCAGTGGACAGGGGTATAATTCACCCCTCCACTTT. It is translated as CASSGQGYNSPLHF.

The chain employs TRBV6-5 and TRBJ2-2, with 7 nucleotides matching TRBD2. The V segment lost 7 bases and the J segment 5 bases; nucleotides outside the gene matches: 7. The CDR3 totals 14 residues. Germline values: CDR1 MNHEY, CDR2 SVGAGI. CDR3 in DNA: TGTGCCAGCAAAATTGACGGGGGGACCGGGGAGCTGTTTTTT. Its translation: CASKIDGGTGELFF.

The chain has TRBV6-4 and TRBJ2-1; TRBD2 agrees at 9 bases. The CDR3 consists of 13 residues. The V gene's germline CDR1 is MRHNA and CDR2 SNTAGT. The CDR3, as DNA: TGTGCTAGCTCTAGCGGGATCAACAATGAGCAGTTCTTC. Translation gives CASSSGINNEQFF.

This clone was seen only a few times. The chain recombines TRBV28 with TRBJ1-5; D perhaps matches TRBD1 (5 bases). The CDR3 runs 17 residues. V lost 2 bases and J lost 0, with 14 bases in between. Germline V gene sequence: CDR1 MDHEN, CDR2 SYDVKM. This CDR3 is CASSLRGLTFSNQPQHF. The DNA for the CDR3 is TGTGCCAGCAGTTTACGGGGGTTAACTTTTAGCAATCAGCCCCAGCATTTT.

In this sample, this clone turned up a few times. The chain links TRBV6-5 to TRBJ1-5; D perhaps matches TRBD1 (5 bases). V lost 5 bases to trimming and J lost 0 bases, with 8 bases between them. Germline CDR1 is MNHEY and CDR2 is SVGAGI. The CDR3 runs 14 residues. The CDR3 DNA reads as TGTGCCAGCAGTCCCGACAGTAGCAATCAGCCCCAGCATTTT. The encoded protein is CASSPDSSNQPQHF.

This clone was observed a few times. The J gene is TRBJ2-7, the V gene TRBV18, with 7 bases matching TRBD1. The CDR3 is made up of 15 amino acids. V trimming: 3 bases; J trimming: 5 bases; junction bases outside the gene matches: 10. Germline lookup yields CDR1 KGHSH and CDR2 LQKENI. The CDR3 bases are TGTGCCAGCTCACCTAACGGGACAGTTTACCACGAGCAGTACTTC. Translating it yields CASSPNGTVYHEQYF. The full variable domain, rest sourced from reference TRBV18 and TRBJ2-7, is NAGVMQNPRHLVRRRGQEARLRCSPMKGHSHVYWYRQLPEEGLKFMVYLQKENIIDESGMPKERFSAEFPKEGPSILRIQQVVRGDSAAYFCASSPNGTVYHEQYFGPGTRLTVT.

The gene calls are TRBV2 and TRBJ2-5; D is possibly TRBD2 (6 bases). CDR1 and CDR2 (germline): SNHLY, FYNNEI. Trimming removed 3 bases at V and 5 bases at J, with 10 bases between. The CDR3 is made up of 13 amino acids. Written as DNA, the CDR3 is TGTGCCAGCAGTGACGCCGGGAGTGAGACCCAGTACTTC. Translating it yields CASSDAGSETQYF.

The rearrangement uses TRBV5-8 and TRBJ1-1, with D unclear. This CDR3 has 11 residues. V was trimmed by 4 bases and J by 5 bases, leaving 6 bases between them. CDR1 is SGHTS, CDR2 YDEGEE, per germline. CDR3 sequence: CASSPRTEAFF. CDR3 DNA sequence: TGTGCCAGCAGCCCCAGGACTGAAGCTTTCTTT.

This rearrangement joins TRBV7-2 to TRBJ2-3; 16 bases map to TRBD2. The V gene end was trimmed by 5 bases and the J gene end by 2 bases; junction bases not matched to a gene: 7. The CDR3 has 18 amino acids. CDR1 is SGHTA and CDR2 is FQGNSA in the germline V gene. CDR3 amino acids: CASSDGTSGGGFTDTQYF. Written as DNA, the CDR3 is TGTGCCAGCAGCGATGGGACTAGCGGGGGGGGGTTCACAGATACGCAGTATTTT.

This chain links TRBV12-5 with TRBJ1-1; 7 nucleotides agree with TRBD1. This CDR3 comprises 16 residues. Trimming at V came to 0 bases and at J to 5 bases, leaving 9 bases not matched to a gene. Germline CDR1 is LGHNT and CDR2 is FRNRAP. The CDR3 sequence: CASGLVQEGAQTEAFF. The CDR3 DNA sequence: TGTGCTAGTGGTTTGGTACAGGAGGGGGCGCAAACTGAAGCTTTCTTT.